Below are 16 T cell receptor beta chains sequenced from a single sample in a study of memory CD4+ T cells and cytomegalovirus serostatus. Profiling relied on immunoSEQ multiplex PCR, and the TCRdb table lists in-frame clones only, not all of them. Among over 50,000 clones, 82% were seen once, and the ten largest hold 0.85% to 0.95%. Single viable CD3+CD4+CD8-CD45RO+ cells were sorted as the memory CD4+ T cells. Material for sequencing was memory CD4+ T cells from blood. All receptors come from an adult in good health and CMV-seronegative.

This clone was seen a handful of times. J is TRBJ2-7 and V is TRBV5-4, with TRBD1 identical over 7 bases. The junction had 10 bases not matched to a gene; V was cut back by 2 bases and J by 2 bases. Germline-derived CDR1 and CDR2 are SGHNT and YYREEE (reference sequence). The CDR3 runs to 16 residues. CDR3 sequence: CASSLGDRDSPYEQYF. As DNA, the CDR3 is TGTGCCAGCAGCTTAGGGGACCGGGACAGCCCCTACGAGCAGTACTTC.

This clone is a singleton in its sample. This chain joins TRBV6-6 and TRBJ1-1; TRBD1 might be the D (6 bases). This CDR3 has 14 amino acids. The V and J ends lost 0 bases and 1 base respectively, with 6 bases between them. Germline V gene data show CDR1 as MNHNY and CDR2 as SVGAGI (reference sequence). DNA of the CDR3: TGTGCCAGCAGTTACTCGACAGGGAACACTGAAGCTTTCTTT. It codes for CASSYSTGNTEAFF.

This clone has just one count. This chain joins TRBV6-1 and TRBJ2-3, with no clear D. CDR1 and CDR2 from the germline V gene are MNHNS and SASEGT. The CDR3 contains 12 residues. Trimming pared 3 bases from V and 6 bases from J, leaving 7 bases between. The CDR3 DNA reads as TGTGCCAGCAGTGAGGTGGGGGATACGCAGTATTTT. This codes for CASSEVGDTQYF.

The V call is TRBV5-5, the J call TRBJ1-1; D might be TRBD1 (5 bases). V dropped 1 base and J dropped 5 bases, with 9 bases sitting between them. In germline, CDR1 is SGHKS, CDR2 YYEKEE (reference sequence). The CDR3 extends over 13 amino acids. The CDR3 DNA reads TGTGCCAGCAGCTTGCGGGGGAGAACTGAAGCTTTCTTT. Amino acid sequence: CASSLRGRTEAFF.

The chain uses TRBV6-1 and TRBJ2-1; D is unresolved. CDR3 length equals 12 residues. Trimming shortened V by 6 bases and J by 5 bases, and 8 bases separated the two germline ends. CDR1 and CDR2 (germline): MNHNS, SASEGT. CDR3 in DNA: TGTGCCAGCAGGGCGAATGACAATGAGCAGTTCTTC. Translation gives CASRANDNEQFF.

This chain uses TRBV7-8 with TRBJ1-4; D call uncertain. CDR1 is SGHVS and CDR2 is FQNEAQ in the germline V gene. The V end lost 0 bases, the J end lost 4 bases, and 0 bases lay between the germline ends. The CDR3 is 12 amino acids. The CDR3 is CASSLANEKLFF. The CDR3 nucleotides read TGTGCCAGCAGCTTAGCTAATGAAAAACTGTTTTTT.

The chain combines TRBV19 with TRBJ1-2, with 7 bases lining up with TRBD1. The CDR3 length is 14 residues. With 6 bases clipped from V and 4 bases from J, the junction kept 8 bases outside the gene matches. Germline CDR1 reads LNHDA; CDR2 reads SQIVND (reference sequence). CDR3 sequence: CASSKNRDSYGYTF. For the CDR3, the DNA is TGTGCCAGTAGCAAAAACCGGGACAGCTATGGCTACACCTTC. Together with reference TRBV19 and TRBJ1-2, the CDR3 gives the full variable domain: DGGITQSPKYLFRKEGQNVTLSCEQNLNHDAMYWYRQDPGQGLRLIYYSQIVNDFQKGDIAEGYSVSREKKESFPLTVTSAQKNPTAFYLCASSKNRDSYGYTFGSGTRLTVV.

This chain links TRBV6-5 with TRBJ2-1; tentative D call: TRBD1 (6 bases). The CDR3 spans 15 residues. CDR1 and CDR2 (germline): MNHEY, SVGAGI. V lost 5 bases and J 2 bases, leaving 13 bases between the germline ends. The CDR3 nucleotides are TGTGCCAGCAGTCTCGGACAGTGGACCTACAATGAGCAGTTCTTC. It encodes CASSLGQWTYNEQFF.

The chain couples TRBV28 to TRBJ2-7, with no clear D. The CDR3 consists of 15 residues. Germline CDR1 is MDHEN and CDR2 is SYDVKM. Trimming pared 8 bases from V and 0 bases from J, leaving 17 bases between. CDR3 protein: CASEKRWTSSYEQYF. CDR3 coding DNA: TGTGCCAGCGAAAAACGCTGGACCAGCTCCTACGAGCAGTACTTC.

J is TRBJ2-1 and V is TRBV16; 7 bases are shared with TRBD1. The CDR3 contains 15 residues. Per germline, CDR1 KGHSY and CDR2 FQNENV. V was clipped by 1 base and J by 3 bases; unmatched bases: 3. The CDR3 region has the DNA TGTGCCAGCAGCCAATTCGACAGGGTCTACAATGAGCAGTTCTTC. Protein sequence: CASSQFDRVYNEQFF.

The chain links TRBV30 to TRBJ1-1; a weak D match, TRBD1 (6 bases). V was clipped by 1 base and J by 4 bases, with 13 bases between them. CDR1 is GTSNPN and CDR2 is SVGIG in the germline V gene (reference sequence). The CDR3 contains 14 residues. The CDR3 reads CAWSGGALGTEAFF. The CDR3 DNA sequence: TGTGCCTGGAGTGGGGGGGCGCTAGGCACTGAAGCTTTCTTT.

This chain joins TRBV7-3 and TRBJ2-3; D call uncertain. Germline V gene data show CDR1 as SGHTA and CDR2 as FQGTGA. The CDR3 length is 15 residues. V lost 5 bases and J 2 bases, leaving 14 bases between the germline ends. The CDR3 nucleotides are TGTGCCAGCAGCCCCAGGACGATTCCCACAGATACGCAGTATTTT. Its protein is CASSPRTIPTDTQYF.

The chain carries TRBV4-1 and TRBJ1-4; possibly TRBD1 for D (6 bases). Germline CDR1 MGHRA, CDR2 YSYEKL. The CDR3 sequence is 15 residues long. V was cut by 2 bases and J by 11 bases, with 18 bases left in between. CDR3 coding DNA: TGCGCCAGCAGCCAACCGGACAGCGCTTCAGGGAAACTGTTTTTT. Translating it yields CASSQPDSASGKLFF.

The rearrangement uses TRBV5-6 and TRBJ1-1, with 7 bases identical to TRBD1. J lost 5 bases, V lost 4 bases, and 8 bases had no gene match. The CDR3 is made up of 14 amino acids. From germline, CDR1 is SGHDT and CDR2 YYEEEE. This chain's CDR3 is CASSLTGYGTEAFF. CDR3 DNA sequence: TGTGCCAGCAGCCTGACAGGGTACGGGACTGAAGCTTTCTTT.

In DNA form, the CDR3 reads TGTGCCAGCAGTCCACTCCGGGCCGGGCAGCCCCAGCATTTT. Translated: CASSPLRAGQPQHF. The rearrangement links TRBV11-3 to TRBJ1-5; D remains ambiguous. Deletions cut 6 bases from V and 7 bases from J, with 16 bases between. The CDR3 covers 14 residues. In germline, CDR1 is SGHNT, CDR2 YENEEA.

As DNA, the CDR3 is TGTGCCAGCAGCTTAGCCGTTAGCGGGAGGGTTTCGGTGGGATACAATGAGCAGTTCTTC. It yields the protein CASSLAVSGRVSVGYNEQFF. This sequence joins TRBV7-2 and TRBJ2-1; 11 nucleotides agree with TRBD2. The germline gives CDR1 SGHTA, CDR2 FQGNSA. The CDR3 runs to 20 residues. V dropped 0 bases and J dropped 4; count of bases not matched to a gene: 14. Variable domain in full (rest from reference TRBV7-2 and TRBJ2-1): GAGVSQSPSNKVTEKGKDVELRCDPISGHTALYWYRQSLGQGLEFLIYFQGNSAPDKSGLPSDRFSAERTGGSVSTLTIQRTQQEDSAVYLCASSLAVSGRVSVGYNEQFFGPGTRLTVL.